Below are 8 T cell receptor beta chains sequenced from a single sample in a study of OX40 agonist ivuxolimab in advanced cancers. TCRdb keeps only in-frame clones here, not all; method: immunoSEQ multiplex PCR. The sample shows some 45,000 clones, approximately 80% of them seen only once. Sequenced material: CD4+ or CD8+ T cells sorted from blood, taken in a trial of the OX40 agonist ivuxolimab. The receptors shown here come from an adult with an advanced solid tumor such as melanoma, head and neck, liver or kidney cancer.

The V call is TRBV7-9, the J call TRBJ1-1, with TRBD1 as a possible D gene (6 bases). The CDR3 is made up of 15 amino acids. Trimming cost V 5 bases and J 4 bases, with 17 bases left between them. Germline CDR1 and CDR2: SEHNR and FQNEAQ (reference sequence). The CDR3 loop reads CASSRSGGSGTEAFF. CDR3 bases: TGTGCCAGCAGCCGGAGCGGGGGCTCGGGCACTGAAGCTTTCTTT.

The V gene is TRBV28, the J gene TRBJ2-3, with 8 bases fitting TRBD2. Germline values: CDR1 MDHEN, CDR2 SYDVKM. The CDR3 loop spans 16 amino acids. With 6 bases clipped from V and 2 bases from J, the junction kept 10 bases outside the gene matches. The CDR3 DNA follows: TGTGCCAGCAGGGAGCCGAGCGGGGGAGCCACAGATACGCAGTATTTT. This gives the protein CASREPSGGATDTQYF.

The chain recombines TRBV21-1 with TRBJ1-5; the listed D gene, TRBD1, was not tested against the DNA. TRBV21-1 is termed a pseudogene. This CDR3 is 16 amino acids long. CDR3 sequence: CASSPRDTNSNQPQHF. The CDR3 DNA is TGTGCCAGCAGCCCCAGGGACACCAATAGCAATCAGCCCCAGCATTTT.

The chain links TRBV7-2 to TRBJ1-2; D perhaps matches TRBD1 (6 bases). V lost 5 bases, J lost 2 bases, and 15 bases lay in between. This CDR3 has 15 amino acids. Germline V gives CDR1 SGHTA, CDR2 FQGNSA. The CDR3 sequence is CASSITGTPNYGYTF. CDR3 in DNA: TGTGCCAGCAGCATTACCGGGACACCAAACTATGGCTACACCTTC.

With regard to this clone: Different DNA sequences within this sample yield the same CDR3. The rearrangement uses TRBV6-1 and TRBJ1-1, with TRBD1 identical over 9 bases. CDR1 and CDR2 from the germline V gene are MNHNS and SASEGT. The CDR3 has 12 amino acids. J lost 4 bases, V lost 7 bases, and 1 base had no gene match. CDR3 protein: CASNRGPTEAFF. The CDR3 region has the DNA TGTGCCAGCAACAGGGGGCCCACTGAAGCTTTCTTT.

The gene calls are TRBV28 and TRBJ2-5; 13 bases map to TRBD2. This CDR3 spans 15 amino acids. V dropped 3 bases and J dropped 5; count of bases not matched to a gene: 3. Looked up from germline, CDR1 is MDHEN and CDR2 is SYDVKM. CDR3 sequence: CASSLGTSGKETQYF. The DNA for the CDR3 is TGTGCCAGCAGTTTGGGGACTAGCGGGAAGGAGACCCAGTACTTC.

J is TRBJ2-2 and V is TRBV5-4; D is unresolved. Germline V lookup: CDR1 SGHNT, CDR2 YYREEE (reference sequence). V lost 0 bases, J lost 8 bases, and 8 bases lay in between. The CDR3 has 13 amino acids. CDR3 nucleotides: TGTGCCAGCAGCTTGGAATTCCGGGGGGAGCTGTTTTTT. It encodes CASSLEFRGELFF.

The V call is TRBV6-1, the J call TRBJ2-1; 10 positions agree with TRBD1. The V gene end was trimmed by 6 bases and the J gene end by 8 bases; junction bases not matched to a gene: 7. The CDR3 covers 14 residues. Germline CDR1 reads MNHNS; CDR2 reads SASEGT. CDR3 amino acids: CASSRDRGFDEQFF. CDR3 nucleotide sequence: TGTGCCAGCAGCCGGGACAGGGGTTTCGATGAGCAGTTCTTC.